The 26 T cell receptor beta chains presented below share a single source sample, sequenced in a study of T cell changes during pregnancy in multiple sclerosis. This table comes from immunoSEQ multiplex PCR, and its TCRdb copy is limited to in-frame clones, with some not included. The data hold 20,000 to 25,000 clones, with 80% to 90% observed a single time. Sequenced here: CD4+ T cells from peripheral blood mononuclear cells, sampled in the first trimester of pregnancy. These receptors originate from a female donor in good health, enrolled as a control in a pregnancy study.

The chain uses TRBV9 and TRBJ2-3, with 13 bases matching TRBD2. The J segment lost 3 bases and the V segment lost 4 bases, leaving 5 bases of the junction unmatched. This CDR3 region has 16 residues. Germline values: CDR1 SGDLS, CDR2 YYNGEE. The CDR3 region has the DNA TGTGCCAGCAGCCCAAGGACTAGCGGGAGAACAGATACGCAGTATTTT. Translation: CASSPRTSGRTDTQYF. The complete variable domain, with remaining parts taken from reference TRBV9 and TRBJ2-3, reads DSGVTQTPKHLITATGQRVTLRCSPRSGDLSVYWYQQSLDQGLQFLIQYYNGEERAKGNILERFSAQQFPDLHSELNLSSLELGDSALYFCASSPRTSGRTDTQYFGPGTRLTVL.

The J gene is TRBJ2-7, the V gene TRBV4-2, with TRBD2 matching over 9 bases. V was clipped by 0 bases and J by 2 bases; unmatched bases: 17. CDR3 length: 20 residues. CDR1 and CDR2 from the germline V gene are LGHNA and YNFKEQ. The CDR3 loop reads CASSQDLSNWASGMAYEQYF. As DNA, the CDR3 is TGTGCCAGCAGCCAAGATCTGTCTAATTGGGCTAGCGGGATGGCCTACGAGCAGTACTTC.

The sample holds one count of this clone. The genes are TRBV18 and TRBJ2-4; the D is unclear. With 6 bases removed from V and 7 bases from J, the gap between germline ends came to 16 bases. Germline CDR1 reads KGHSH; CDR2 reads LQKENI. The CDR3 is made up of 14 amino acids. The CDR3 nucleotides are TGTGCCAGCTCGGCAGAAATTCTAGTCAACATTCAGTACTTC. Protein: CASSAEILVNIQYF.

The chain joins TRBV5-1 to TRBJ2-5, with TRBD2 matching 8 bases. J gave up 2 bases and V 0 bases, and 9 bases lay outside the gene matches. This CDR3 contains 17 residues. In germline, CDR1 is SGHRS, CDR2 YFSETQ. The CDR3 DNA is TGCGCCAGCAGCTTGGCCGGGAGGGGCGCGAGGCAAGAGACCCAGTACTTC. It yields the protein CASSLAGRGARQETQYF.

This clone appeared a single time. J is TRBJ2-7 and V is TRBV5-6; no clear D. Germline V CDR1 and CDR2: SGHDT, YYEEEE. V was shortened by 2 bases and J by 8 bases, with 20 bases between the two germline ends. The CDR3 has 15 residues. The CDR3 region has the DNA TGTGCCAGCAGCTTTTATTCCTACGGAGAAACCCAGCAGTACTTC. Translation gives CASSFYSYGETQQYF.

The rearrangement links TRBV11-3 to TRBJ2-6; TRBD2 matches 7 bases. This CDR3 spans 16 amino acids. Looked up from germline, CDR1 is SGHNT and CDR2 is YENEEA. The ends lost 5 bases at V and 0 bases at J; junction bases unmatched: 4. The DNA for the CDR3 is TGTGCCAGCAGCGGGGGGGGGAGCTCTGGGGCCAACGTCCTGACTTTC. Translation gives CASSGGGSSGANVLTF.

The genes are TRBV7-2 and TRBJ2-2; 9 bases fit TRBD1. This CDR3 contains 15 residues. V lost 6 bases to trimming and J lost 6 bases; unmatched junction nucleotides: 8. Germline lookup yields CDR1 SGHTA and CDR2 FQGNSA. The CDR3 bases are TGTGCCAGCAGACCTCCGGGACAGGGCCCCGGGGAGCTGTTTTTT. Encoded protein: CASRPPGQGPGELFF.

This clone turned up a few times. This chain links TRBV2 with TRBJ2-3; D is ambiguous. The germline gives CDR1 SNHLY, CDR2 FYNNEI. Trimming pared 0 bases from V and 2 bases from J, leaving 6 bases between. CDR3 size: 14 residues. The CDR3 here is CASSEAAATDTQYF. DNA of the CDR3: TGTGCCAGCAGTGAAGCGGCCGCCACAGATACGCAGTATTTT.

The rearrangement joins TRBV28 to TRBJ2-3; 7 bases are a match to TRBD2. V was pared by 4 bases and J by 3 bases, with 10 bases of the junction left unmatched. Per the germline V gene, CDR1 is MDHEN and CDR2 is SYDVKM. This CDR3 is built from 16 residues. The CDR3 reads CASSSPRASGTDTQYF. As DNA, the CDR3 is TGTGCCAGCAGTTCCCCTAGGGCTAGCGGAACAGATACGCAGTATTTT. The full variable domain, with the rest looked up from reference TRBV28 and TRBJ2-3, is DVKVTQSSRYLVKRTGEKVFLECVQDMDHENMFWYRQDPGLGLRLIYFSYDVKMKEKGDIPEGYSVSREKKERFSLILESASTNQTSMYLCASSSPRASGTDTQYFGPGTRLTVL.

The chain employs TRBV7-8 and TRBJ2-3; tentative D call: TRBD2 (5 bases). Trimming cost V 5 bases and J 3 bases, with 18 bases left between them. Germline-derived CDR1 and CDR2 are SGHVS and FQNEAQ. There are 16 residues in the CDR3. The CDR3 sequence: CASSHMRAEQTDTQYF. CDR3 nucleotide sequence: TGTGCCAGCAGCCATATGCGGGCGGAGCAGACAGATACGCAGTATTTT.

This clone turned up a few times. The rearrangement links TRBV9 to TRBJ1-4; possibly TRBD1 for D (5 bases). From germline, CDR1 is SGDLS and CDR2 YYNGEE. This CDR3 has 15 residues. V was pared by 0 bases and J by 8 bases, with 14 bases between. DNA of the CDR3: TGTGCCAGCAGCGTAGCGGGGGGACCGCTAGAAAAACTGTTTTTT. It encodes CASSVAGGPLEKLFF. Full variable domain (missing parts from reference TRBV9 and TRBJ1-4): DSGVTQTPKHLITATGQRVTLRCSPRSGDLSVYWYQQSLDQGLQFLIQYYNGEERAKGNILERFSAQQFPDLHSELNLSSLELGDSALYFCASSVAGGPLEKLFFGSGTQLSVL.

The chain joins TRBV6-6 to TRBJ1-6; a weak D match, TRBD1 (6 bases). The CDR3 is made up of 15 amino acids. V was cut by 0 bases and J by 7 bases, with 10 bases left in between. Germline V gene sequence: CDR1 MNHNY, CDR2 SVGAGI (reference sequence). Written as DNA, the CDR3 is TGTGCCAGCAGTTACTCCAGGGACATCAATTCACCCCTCCACTTT. Its protein is CASSYSRDINSPLHF.

V and J are TRBV9 and TRBJ2-5; D might be TRBD1 (6 bases). The end of the DNA is better explained by TRBJ2-7, so the J call may be wrong. There are 13 residues in the CDR3. Germline V gene sequence: CDR1 SGDLS, CDR2 YYNGEE. The CDR3 DNA follows: TGTGCCAGCAGCCCATCGTCAGGGGTCGAGCAGTACTTC. Its protein is CASSPSSGVEQYF.

This chain links TRBV7-2 with TRBJ1-5; D is undetermined. CDR1 SGHTA and CDR2 FQGNSA come from the germline V gene. The V and J ends lost 5 bases and 2 bases respectively, with 16 bases between them. CDR3 length: 16 residues. The CDR3 protein is CASSRRVGKGNQPQHF. CDR3 nucleotides: TGTGCCAGCAGCCGCCGGGTGGGTAAGGGCAATCAGCCCCAGCATTTT.

V gene TRBV19 combines with J gene TRBJ1-2; TRBD1 is a possible D gene (5 bases). Trimming removed 1 base from V and 0 bases from J, with 21 bases in between. This CDR3 comprises 19 residues. In germline, CDR1 is LNHDA, CDR2 SQIVND (reference sequence). The DNA for the CDR3 is TGTGCCAGTAGTATAGGATGGCGGGGGTCGGAGAGTTCTAACTATGGCTACACCTTC. This encodes CASSIGWRGSESSNYGYTF.

This chain uses TRBV18 with TRBJ2-3; D is ambiguous. CDR1 and CDR2 from the germline V gene are KGHSH and LQKENI. Between the trimmed V and J ends, which lost 3 bases and 1 base, there was a span of 26 bases. The CDR3 has 20 residues. The chain's CDR3 is CASSPLPPRVDTSGTDTQYF. The CDR3 DNA is TGTGCCAGCTCACCTCTTCCGCCACGAGTCGACACGTCCGGCACAGATACGCAGTATTTT.

The chain joins TRBV19 to TRBJ1-2; D is undetermined. CDR1 and CDR2 from the germline V gene are LNHDA and SQIVND (reference sequence). V shed 0 bases and J shed 7 bases, with 12 bases lying between them. The CDR3 length is 14 residues. Written as DNA, the CDR3 is TGTGCCAGTAGTATAGATCGCCTGCTGAGTGGCTACACCTTC. Translating it yields CASSIDRLLSGYTF.

The chain combines TRBV15 with TRBJ2-1; D perhaps matches TRBD1 (5 bases). CDR1 is LNHNV and CDR2 is YYDKDF in the germline V gene (reference sequence). V gave up 0 bases and J gave up 2 bases, with 11 bases separating them. This CDR3 region has 16 residues. The CDR3: CATSREGSGTYNEQFF. For the CDR3, the DNA is TGTGCCACCAGCAGAGAAGGCTCAGGGACCTACAATGAGCAGTTCTTC.

This chain links TRBV2 with TRBJ2-2, with 7 nucleotides matching TRBD1. Germline V gene lookup returns CDR1 SNHLY and CDR2 FYNNEI. The CDR3 is 15 amino acids. J lost 6 bases, V lost 4 bases, and 8 bases had no gene match. The chain's CDR3 is CASSAGTVSAGELFF. Here the CDR3 DNA reads TGTGCCAGCAGTGCGGGGACAGTGAGCGCCGGGGAGCTGTTTTTT.

This clone was found once. V is TRBV27 and J is TRBJ1-2; D unresolved. The V end was cut by 2 bases, the J end by 2 bases, with 9 bases between. This CDR3 region has 14 residues. Germline V lookup: CDR1 MNHEY, CDR2 SMNVEV (reference sequence). The CDR3 is CASSLRPANYGYTF. The CDR3 DNA reads TGTGCCAGCAGTTTACGGCCAGCGAACTATGGCTACACCTTC.

The chain combines TRBV7-3 with TRBJ2-7; 9 bases line up with TRBD1. J lost 3 bases, V lost 2 bases, and 5 bases had no gene match. The CDR3 runs 15 residues. CDR1 and CDR2 from the germline V gene are SGHTA and FQGTGA. The CDR3 DNA reads TGTGCCAGCAGCTTAGGGCGGGGACAGGGCTACGAGCAGTACTTC. This gives the protein CASSLGRGQGYEQYF.

The chain employs TRBV7-9 and TRBJ1-4; 12 bases align to TRBD1. There are 17 residues in the CDR3. V lost 0 bases and J lost 5; bases outside the gene matches: 4. Germline assignment: CDR1 SEHNR and CDR2 FQNEAQ (reference sequence). The CDR3 nucleotides are TGTGCCAGCAGCTTAGCGACCGGGACAGGGGGCAATGAAAAACTGTTTTTT. Amino acid sequence: CASSLATGTGGNEKLFF.

This clone was counted a single time. The chain couples TRBV28 to TRBJ1-3; D might be TRBD1 (6 bases). Trimming took off 4 bases at V and 0 bases at J, with 22 bases between the two ends. CDR1 MDHEN and CDR2 SYDVKM come from the germline V gene. The length of the CDR3 is 19 residues. The CDR3 protein is CASSSPRWDIYPSGNTIYF. The CDR3 DNA reads as TGTGCCAGCAGTTCACCCCGGTGGGACATCTACCCCTCTGGAAACACCATATATTTT.

The chain joins TRBV7-2 to TRBJ1-5; 8 bases are a match to TRBD1. Germline V gene sequence: CDR1 SGHTA, CDR2 FQGNSA. CDR3 length: 15 amino acids. V dropped 4 bases and J dropped 7; count of bases not matched to a gene: 9. The CDR3 DNA reads as TGTGCCAGCAGCTCCCAGGCAGGGGGCATCCAGCCCCAGCATTTT. Encoded protein: CASSSQAGGIQPQHF.

The chain joins TRBV29-1 to TRBJ2-1, with TRBD1 as a possible D gene (6 bases). The CDR3 contains 14 residues. The germline CDR1 and CDR2 sequences are SQVTM and ANQGSEA. The V gene lost 4 bases and the J gene lost 9 bases, with 19 bases spanning the gap. CDR3 residues: CSVGETGIRGEQFF. CDR3 nucleotides: TGCAGCGTTGGGGAAACAGGGATTCGGGGTGAGCAGTTCTTC.

The chain carries TRBV19 and TRBJ2-5; the D is unclear. Gene TRBJ2-7 matches the end of the DNA better, so the J call may be wrong. Per the germline V gene, CDR1 is LNHDA and CDR2 is SQIVND (reference sequence). This CDR3 contains 16 residues. DNA of the CDR3: TGTGCCAGTAGTCGAAACCCGGTCTCCATTTCCTACGAGCAGTACTTC. This encodes CASSRNPVSISYEQYF.